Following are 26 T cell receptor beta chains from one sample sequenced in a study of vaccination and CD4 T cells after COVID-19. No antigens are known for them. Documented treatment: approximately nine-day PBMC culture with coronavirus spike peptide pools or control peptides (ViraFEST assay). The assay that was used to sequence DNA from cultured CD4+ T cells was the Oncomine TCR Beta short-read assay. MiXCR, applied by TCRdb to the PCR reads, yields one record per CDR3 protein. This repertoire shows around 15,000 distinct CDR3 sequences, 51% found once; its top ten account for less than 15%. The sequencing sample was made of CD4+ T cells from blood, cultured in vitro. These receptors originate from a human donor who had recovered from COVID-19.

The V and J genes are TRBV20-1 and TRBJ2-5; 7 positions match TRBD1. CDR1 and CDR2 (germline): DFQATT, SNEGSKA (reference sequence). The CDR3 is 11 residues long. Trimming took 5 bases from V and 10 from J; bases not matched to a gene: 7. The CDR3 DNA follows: TGCAGTGCTGCTAACAGGGGCAACCAGTACTTC. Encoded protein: CSAANRGNQYF.

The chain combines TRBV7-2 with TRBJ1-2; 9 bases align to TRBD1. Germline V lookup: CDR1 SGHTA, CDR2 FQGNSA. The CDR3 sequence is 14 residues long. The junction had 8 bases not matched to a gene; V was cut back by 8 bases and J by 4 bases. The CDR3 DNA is TGTGCCAGCCCAAGACAGGGGGTCGCCTATGGCTACACCTTC. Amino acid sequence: CASPRQGVAYGYTF.

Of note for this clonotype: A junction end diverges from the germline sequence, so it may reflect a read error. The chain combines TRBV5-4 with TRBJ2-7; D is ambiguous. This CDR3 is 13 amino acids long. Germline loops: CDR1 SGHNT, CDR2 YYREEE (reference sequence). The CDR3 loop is CASGLVPAYEQYF. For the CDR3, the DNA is TGTGCCAGCGGCTTGGTTCCAGCCTACGAGCAGTACTTC.

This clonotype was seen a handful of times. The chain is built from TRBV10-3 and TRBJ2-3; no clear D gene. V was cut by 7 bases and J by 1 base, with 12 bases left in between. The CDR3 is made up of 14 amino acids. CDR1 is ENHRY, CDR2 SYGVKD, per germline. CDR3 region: CAIKGGSGTDTQYF. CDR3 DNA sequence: TGTGCCATCAAAGGCGGCTCTGGCACAGATACGCAGTATTTT.

CDR3 in amino acids: CASSLGQLYGYTF. The DNA of the CDR3 is TGTGCCAGCAGCTTGGGACAGCTCTATGGCTACACCTTC. V and J are TRBV7-2 and TRBJ1-2, with 7 bases lining up with TRBD1. V lost 3 bases to trimming and J lost 4 bases; unmatched junction nucleotides: 2. This CDR3 region has 13 residues. Per germline, CDR1 SGHTA and CDR2 FQGNSA. The whole variable domain, filled in from reference TRBV7-2 and TRBJ1-2, reads GAGVSQSPSNKVTEKGKDVELRCDPISGHTALYWYRQSLGQGLEFLIYFQGNSAPDKSGLPSDRFSAERTGGSVSTLTIQRTQQEDSAVYLCASSLGQLYGYTFGSGTRLTVV.

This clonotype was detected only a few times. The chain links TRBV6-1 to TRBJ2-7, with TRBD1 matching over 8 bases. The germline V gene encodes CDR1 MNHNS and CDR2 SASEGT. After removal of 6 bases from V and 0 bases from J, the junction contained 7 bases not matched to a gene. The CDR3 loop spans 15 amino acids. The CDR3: CASSPGTGNSYEQYF. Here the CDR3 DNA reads TGTGCCAGCAGCCCGGGGACAGGTAACTCCTACGAGCAGTACTTC.

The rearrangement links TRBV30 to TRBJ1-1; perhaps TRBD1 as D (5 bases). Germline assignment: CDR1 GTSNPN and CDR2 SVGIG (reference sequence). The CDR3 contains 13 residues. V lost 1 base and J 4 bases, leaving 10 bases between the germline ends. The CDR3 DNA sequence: TGTGCCTGGAGTGGTTCCGGGGGCACTGAAGCTTTCTTT. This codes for CAWSGSGGTEAFF. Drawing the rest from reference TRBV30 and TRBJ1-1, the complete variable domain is SQTIHQWPATLVQPVGSPLSLECTVEGTSNPNLYWYRQAAGRGLQLLFYSVGIGQISSEVPQNLSASRPQDRQFILSSKKLLLSDSGFYLCAWSGSGGTEAFFGQGTRLTVV.

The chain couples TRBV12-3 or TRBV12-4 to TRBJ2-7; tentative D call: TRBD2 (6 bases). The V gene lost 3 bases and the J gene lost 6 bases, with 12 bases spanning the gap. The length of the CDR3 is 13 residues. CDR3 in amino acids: CASSLALAGEQYF. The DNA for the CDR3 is TGTGCCAGCAGTTTGGCACTAGCAGGCGAGCAGTACTTC.

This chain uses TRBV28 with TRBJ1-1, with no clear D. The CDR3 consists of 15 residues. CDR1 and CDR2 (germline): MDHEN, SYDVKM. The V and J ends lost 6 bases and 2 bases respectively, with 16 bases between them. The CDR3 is CASSPSGIGNTEAFF. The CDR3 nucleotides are TGTGCCAGCAGCCCTAGTGGGATCGGAAACACTGAAGCTTTCTTT.

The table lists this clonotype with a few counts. CDR3 loop: CASSTEGGSPLHF. CDR3 sequence (DNA): TGTGCCAGCAGTACGGAAGGGGGTTCACCCCTCCACTTT. The gene calls are TRBV2 and TRBJ1-6; a weak D match, TRBD1 (6 bases). The V end was cut by 5 bases, the J end by 9 bases, with 11 bases between. The CDR3 is 13 amino acids. From germline, CDR1 is SNHLY and CDR2 FYNNEI.

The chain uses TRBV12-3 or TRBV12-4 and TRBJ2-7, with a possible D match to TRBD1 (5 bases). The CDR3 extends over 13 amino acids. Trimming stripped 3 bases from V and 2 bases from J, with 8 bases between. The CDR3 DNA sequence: TGTGCCAGCAGTTTGCAACAGGCCTACGAGCAGTACTTC. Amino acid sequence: CASSLQQAYEQYF.

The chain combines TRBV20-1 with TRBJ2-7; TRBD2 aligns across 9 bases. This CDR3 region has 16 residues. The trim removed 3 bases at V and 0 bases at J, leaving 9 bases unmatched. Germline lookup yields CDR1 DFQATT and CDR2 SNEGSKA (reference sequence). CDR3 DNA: TGCAGTGCTAGGTCCCCTTCTAGCGGGGCCTCCTACGAGCAGTACTTC. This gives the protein CSARSPSSGASYEQYF.

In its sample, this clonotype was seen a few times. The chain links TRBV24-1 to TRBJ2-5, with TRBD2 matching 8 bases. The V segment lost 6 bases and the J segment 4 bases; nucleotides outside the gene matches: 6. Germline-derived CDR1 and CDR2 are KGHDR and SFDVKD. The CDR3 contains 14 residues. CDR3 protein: CATSSAGGRETQYF. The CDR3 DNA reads TGTGCCACCAGTTCTGCGGGAGGACGAGAGACCCAGTACTTC.

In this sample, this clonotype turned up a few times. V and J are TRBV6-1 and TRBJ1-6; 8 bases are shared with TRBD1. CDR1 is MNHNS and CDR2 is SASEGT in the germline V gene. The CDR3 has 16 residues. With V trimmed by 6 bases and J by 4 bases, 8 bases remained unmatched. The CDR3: CASRFGQGNYNSPLHF. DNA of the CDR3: TGTGCCAGCAGATTCGGACAGGGAAATTATAATTCACCCCTCCACTTT.

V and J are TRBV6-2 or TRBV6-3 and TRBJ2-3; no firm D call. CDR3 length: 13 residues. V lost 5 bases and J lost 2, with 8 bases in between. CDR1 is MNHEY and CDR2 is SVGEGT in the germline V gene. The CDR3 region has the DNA TGTGCCAGCAGTCAGACCAACACAGATACGCAGTATTTT. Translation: CASSQTNTDTQYF.

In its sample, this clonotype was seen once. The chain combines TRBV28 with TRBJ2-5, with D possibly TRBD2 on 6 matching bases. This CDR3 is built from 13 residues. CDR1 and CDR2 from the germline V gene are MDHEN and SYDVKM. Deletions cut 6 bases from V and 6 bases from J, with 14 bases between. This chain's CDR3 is CASRVKGRQTQYF. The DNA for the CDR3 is TGTGCCAGCAGAGTGAAGGGGAGGCAGACCCAGTACTTC. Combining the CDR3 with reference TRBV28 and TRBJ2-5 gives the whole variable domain DVKVTQSSRYLVKRTGEKVFLECVQDMDHENMFWYRQDPGLGLRLIYFSYDVKMKEKGDIPEGYSVSREKKERFSLILESASTNQTSMYLCASRVKGRQTQYFGPGTRLLVL.

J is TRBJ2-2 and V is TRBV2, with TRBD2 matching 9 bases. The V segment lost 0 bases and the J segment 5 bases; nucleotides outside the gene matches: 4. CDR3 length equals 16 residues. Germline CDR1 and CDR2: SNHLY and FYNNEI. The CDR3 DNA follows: TGTGCCAGCAGTGAAGCGCCTAGCGGGGCAACCGGGGAGCTGTTTTTT. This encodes CASSEAPSGATGELFF.

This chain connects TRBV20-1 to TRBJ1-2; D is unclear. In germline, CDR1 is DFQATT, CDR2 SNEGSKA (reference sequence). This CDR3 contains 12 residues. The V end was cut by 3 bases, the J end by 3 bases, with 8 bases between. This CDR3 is CSASWADYGYTF. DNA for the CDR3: TGCAGTGCTAGTTGGGCAGACTATGGCTACACCTTC.

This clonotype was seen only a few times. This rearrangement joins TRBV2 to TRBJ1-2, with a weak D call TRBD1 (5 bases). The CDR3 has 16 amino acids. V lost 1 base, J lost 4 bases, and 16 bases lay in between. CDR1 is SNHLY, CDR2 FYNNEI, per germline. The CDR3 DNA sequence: TGTGCCAGCAGTGAAGTCCGCCAGGGAGGAGGCTATGGCTACACCTTC. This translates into CASSEVRQGGGYGYTF.

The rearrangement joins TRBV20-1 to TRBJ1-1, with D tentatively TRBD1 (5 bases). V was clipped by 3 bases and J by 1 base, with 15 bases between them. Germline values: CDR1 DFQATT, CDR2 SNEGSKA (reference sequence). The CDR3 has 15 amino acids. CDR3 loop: CSASSYGGPNTEAFF. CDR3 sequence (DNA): TGCAGTGCTAGTTCGTACGGGGGACCGAACACTGAAGCTTTCTTT.

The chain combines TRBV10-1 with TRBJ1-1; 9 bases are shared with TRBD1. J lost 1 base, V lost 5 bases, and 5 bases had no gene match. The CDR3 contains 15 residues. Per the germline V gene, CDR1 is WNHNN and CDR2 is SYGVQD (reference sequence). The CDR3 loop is CASSPGTGRNTEAFF. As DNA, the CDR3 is TGCGCCAGCAGTCCCGGGACAGGGCGGAACACTGAAGCTTTCTTT.

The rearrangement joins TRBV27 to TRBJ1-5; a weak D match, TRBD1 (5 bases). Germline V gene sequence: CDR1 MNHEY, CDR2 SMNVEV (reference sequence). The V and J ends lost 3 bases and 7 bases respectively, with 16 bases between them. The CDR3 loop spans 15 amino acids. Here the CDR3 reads CASSFGGTRGQPQHF. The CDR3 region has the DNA TGTGCCAGCAGTTTCGGCGGAACGAGGGGCCAGCCCCAGCATTTT.

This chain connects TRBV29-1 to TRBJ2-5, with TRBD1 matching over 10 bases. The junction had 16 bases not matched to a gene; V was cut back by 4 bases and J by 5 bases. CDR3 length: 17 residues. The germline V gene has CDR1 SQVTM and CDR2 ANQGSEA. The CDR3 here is CSVGGERDRGFGETQYF. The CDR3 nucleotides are TGCAGCGTTGGAGGGGAACGGGACAGGGGTTTCGGTGAGACCCAGTACTTC.

The CDR3 nucleotides read TGTGCCAGCAACCCACAGGGGGCAGGGGGTGAAGCTTTCTTT. Encoded protein: CASNPQGAGGEAFF. The J gene is TRBJ1-1, the V gene TRBV7-2; 9 bases line up with TRBD1. In germline, CDR1 is SGHTA, CDR2 FQGNSA. The CDR3 loop spans 14 amino acids. J lost 7 bases, V lost 7 bases, and 10 bases had no gene match. The full variable domain, in which reference TRBV7-2 and TRBJ1-1 provide the parts outside the CDR3, is GAGVSQSPSNKVTEKGKDVELRCDPISGHTALYWYRQSLGQGLEFLIYFQGNSAPDKSGLPSDRFSAERTGGSVSTLTIQRTQQEDSAVYLCASNPQGAGGEAFFGQGTRLTVV.

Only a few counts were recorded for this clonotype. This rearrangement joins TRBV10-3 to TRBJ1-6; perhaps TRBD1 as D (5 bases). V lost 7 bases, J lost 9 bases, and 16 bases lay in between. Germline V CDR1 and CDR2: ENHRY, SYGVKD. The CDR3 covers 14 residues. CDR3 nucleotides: TGTGCCATCACCCCCGGCAGGGACGGTTCACCCCTCCACTTT. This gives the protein CAITPGRDGSPLHF.

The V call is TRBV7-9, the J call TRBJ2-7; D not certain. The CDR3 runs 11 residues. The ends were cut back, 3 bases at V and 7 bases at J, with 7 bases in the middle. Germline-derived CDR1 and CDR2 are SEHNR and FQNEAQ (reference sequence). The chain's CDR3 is CASSLAVEQYF. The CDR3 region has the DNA TGTGCCAGCAGCTTGGCGGTAGAGCAGTACTTC.